This record looks at one T cell receptor (beta chain) sequence and its context. V lost 0 bases and J lost 3; bases outside the gene matches: 4. Germline lookup yields CDR1 LNHNV and CDR2 YYDKDF (reference sequence). This CDR3 is built from 15 residues. Method: immunoSEQ multiplex PCR; TCRdb's copy keeps in-frame clones and lacks some. The sample lists 150,000 or so clones; less than 90% were seen once. The data belong to a study of blood T cell repertoires in COVID-19. Which cohort a participant joined came from the clinical history participants gave. The rearrangement uses TRBV15 and TRBJ1-2, with TRBD1 matching over 7 bases. The sequenced material came from PBMCs or T cells enriched from blood (not recorded which). This receptor was identified in a woman aged 45-59 years who had been exposed to COVID-19. In DNA, the CDR3 is TGTGCCACCAGCAGAGATGGTGACAGGGACTATGGCTACACCTTC. Amino acids: CATSRDGDRDYGYTF.